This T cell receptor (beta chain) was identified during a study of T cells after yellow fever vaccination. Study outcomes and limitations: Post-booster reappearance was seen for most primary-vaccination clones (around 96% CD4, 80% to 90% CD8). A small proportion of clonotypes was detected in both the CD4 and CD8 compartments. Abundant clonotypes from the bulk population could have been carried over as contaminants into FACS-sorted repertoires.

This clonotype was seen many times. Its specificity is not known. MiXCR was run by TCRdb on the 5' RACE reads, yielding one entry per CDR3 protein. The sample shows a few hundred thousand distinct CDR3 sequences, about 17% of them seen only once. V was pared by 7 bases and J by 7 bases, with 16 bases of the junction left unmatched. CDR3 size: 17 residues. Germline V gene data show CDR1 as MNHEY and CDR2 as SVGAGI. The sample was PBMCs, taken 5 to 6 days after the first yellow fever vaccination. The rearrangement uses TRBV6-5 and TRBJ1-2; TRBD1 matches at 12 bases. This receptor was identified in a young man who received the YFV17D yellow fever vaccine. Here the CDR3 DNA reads TGTGCCAGCACTTCCGCGGGTCCGGGACAGGGGGCTGTTGGCTACACCTTC. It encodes CASTSAGPGQGAVGYTF.